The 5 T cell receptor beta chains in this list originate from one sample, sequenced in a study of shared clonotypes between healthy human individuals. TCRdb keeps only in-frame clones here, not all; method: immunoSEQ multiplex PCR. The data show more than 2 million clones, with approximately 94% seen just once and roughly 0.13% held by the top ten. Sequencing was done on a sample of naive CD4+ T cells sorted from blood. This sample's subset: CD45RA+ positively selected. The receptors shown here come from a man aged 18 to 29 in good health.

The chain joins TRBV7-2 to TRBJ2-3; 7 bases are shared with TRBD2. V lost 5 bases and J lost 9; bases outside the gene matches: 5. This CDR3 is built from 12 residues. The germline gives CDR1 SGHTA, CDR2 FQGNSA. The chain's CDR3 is CASSRGLHTQYF. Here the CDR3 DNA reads TGTGCCAGCAGCCGGGGACTACACACGCAGTATTTT. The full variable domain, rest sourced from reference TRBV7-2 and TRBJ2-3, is GAGVSQSPSNKVTEKGKDVELRCDPISGHTALYWYRQSLGQGLEFLIYFQGNSAPDKSGLPSDRFSAERTGGSVSTLTIQRTQQEDSAVYLCASSRGLHTQYFGPGTRLTVL.

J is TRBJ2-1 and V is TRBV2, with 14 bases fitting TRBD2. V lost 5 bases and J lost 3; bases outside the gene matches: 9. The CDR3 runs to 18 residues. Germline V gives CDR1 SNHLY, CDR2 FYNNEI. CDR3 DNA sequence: TGTGCCAGCAGTTTCTCCCCGGGACTAGCGGGGGTCTACAATGAGCAGTTCTTC. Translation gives CASSFSPGLAGVYNEQFF.

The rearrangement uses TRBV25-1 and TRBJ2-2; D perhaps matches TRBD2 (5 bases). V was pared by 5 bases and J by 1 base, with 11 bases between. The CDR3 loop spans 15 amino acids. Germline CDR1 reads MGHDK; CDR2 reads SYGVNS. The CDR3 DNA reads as TGTGCCAGCAGTCCGAAGGCGGGGAACACCGGGGAGCTGTTTTTT. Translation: CASSPKAGNTGELFF.

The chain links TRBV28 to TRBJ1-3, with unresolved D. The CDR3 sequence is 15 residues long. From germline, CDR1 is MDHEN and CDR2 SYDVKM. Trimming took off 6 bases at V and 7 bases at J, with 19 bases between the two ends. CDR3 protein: CASRTTNGGLNTIYF. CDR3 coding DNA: TGTGCCAGCAGGACTACAAACGGAGGGTTGAACACCATATATTTT. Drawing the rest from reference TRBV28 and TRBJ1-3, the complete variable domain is DVKVTQSSRYLVKRTGEKVFLECVQDMDHENMFWYRQDPGLGLRLIYFSYDVKMKEKGDIPEGYSVSREKKERFSLILESASTNQTSMYLCASRTTNGGLNTIYFGEGSWLTVV.

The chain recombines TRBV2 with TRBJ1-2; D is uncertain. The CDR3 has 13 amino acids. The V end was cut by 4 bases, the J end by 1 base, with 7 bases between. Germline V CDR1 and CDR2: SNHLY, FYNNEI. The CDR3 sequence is CASSVENNYGYTF. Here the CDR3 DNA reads TGTGCCAGCAGTGTTGAGAATAACTATGGCTACACCTTC.